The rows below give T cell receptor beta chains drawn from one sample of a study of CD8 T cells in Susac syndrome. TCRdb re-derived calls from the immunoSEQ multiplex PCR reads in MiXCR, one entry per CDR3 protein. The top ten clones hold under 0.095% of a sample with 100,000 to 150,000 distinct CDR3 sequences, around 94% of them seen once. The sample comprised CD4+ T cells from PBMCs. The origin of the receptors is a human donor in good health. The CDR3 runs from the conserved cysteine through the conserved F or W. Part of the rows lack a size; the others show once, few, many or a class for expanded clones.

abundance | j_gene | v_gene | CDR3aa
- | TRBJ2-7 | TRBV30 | CAWSVGGRSPYEQYF
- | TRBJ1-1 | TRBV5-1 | CASSLEASRFF
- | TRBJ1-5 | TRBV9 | CASSVGPLPGNQPQHF
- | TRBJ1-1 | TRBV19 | CASSLPSNTEAFF
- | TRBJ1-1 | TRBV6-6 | CASSYSKAVSKAFF
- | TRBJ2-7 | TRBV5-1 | CASSLQGTYEQYF
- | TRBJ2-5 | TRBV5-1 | CASSSKPPGTGEETQYF
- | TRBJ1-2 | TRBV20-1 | CSAAHRGGYTF
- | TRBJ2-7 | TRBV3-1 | CASSQLRGLAGNYEQYF
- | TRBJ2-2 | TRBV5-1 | CASSLDGGRNTGELFF
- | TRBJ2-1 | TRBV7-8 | CASSLPSGLSYNEQFF
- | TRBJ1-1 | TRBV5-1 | CASIPLGQGNTEAFF
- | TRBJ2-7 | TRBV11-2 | CASSLRNRLDYEQYF
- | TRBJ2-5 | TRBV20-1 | CSASGTTNGETQYF
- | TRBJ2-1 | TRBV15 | CATSRDRHNEQFF
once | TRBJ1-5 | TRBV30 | CASGGAWHPQHF
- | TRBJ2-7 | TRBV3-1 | CASRPSSGRSYEQYF
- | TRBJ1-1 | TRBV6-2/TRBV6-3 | CASSAQQGLTEAFF
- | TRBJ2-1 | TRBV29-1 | CSVDPGGTLYNEQFF
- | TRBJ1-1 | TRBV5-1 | CASSFDRANTEAFF
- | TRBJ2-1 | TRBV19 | CASSIGVYNEQFF
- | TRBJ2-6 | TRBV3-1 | CASSQDGRNSGANVLTF
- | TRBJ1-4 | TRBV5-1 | CASSPVGQGNEKLFF
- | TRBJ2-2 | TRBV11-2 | CASSHLEGLFTGELFF
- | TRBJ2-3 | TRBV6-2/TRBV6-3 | CASSTIATQYF
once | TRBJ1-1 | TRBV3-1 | CASSQDPNTEAFF
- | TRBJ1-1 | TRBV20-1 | CSALTPVNTEAFF
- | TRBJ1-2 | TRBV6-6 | CASSSQGNYGYTF
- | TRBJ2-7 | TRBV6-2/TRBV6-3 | CASGRLAGGYEQYF
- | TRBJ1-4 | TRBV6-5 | CASSFPRTGASTNEKLFF
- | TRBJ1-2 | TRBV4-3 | CASSQEPGFVYGYTF
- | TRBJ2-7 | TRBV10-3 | CATSGTETYEQYF
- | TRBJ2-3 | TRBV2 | CASSEHWRTAGDTQYF
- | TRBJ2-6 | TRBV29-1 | CSVGLPGANVLTF
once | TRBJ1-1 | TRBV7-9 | CASSFGGVNTEVFF
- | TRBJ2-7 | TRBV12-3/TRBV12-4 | CASSLVPALYEQYF
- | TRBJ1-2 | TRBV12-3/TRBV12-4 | CASNRFNRPSYGYTF
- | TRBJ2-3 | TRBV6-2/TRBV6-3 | CASTRGGTDTQYF
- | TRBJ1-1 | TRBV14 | CASSHKYSTEAFF
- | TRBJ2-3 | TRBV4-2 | CASTRERSTDTQYF
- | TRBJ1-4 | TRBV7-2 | CASSYRDSNEKLFF
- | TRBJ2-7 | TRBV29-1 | CSAGQGLSYEQYF
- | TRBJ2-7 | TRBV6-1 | CASSEALIAYEQYF
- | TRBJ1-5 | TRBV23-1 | CASRGPKGVDNQPQHF
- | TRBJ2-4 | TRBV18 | CASSQQGATAKNIQYF
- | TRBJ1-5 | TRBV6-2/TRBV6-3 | CASRIDRYSDSNQPQHF
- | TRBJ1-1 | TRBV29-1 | CSVLAQQNTEAFF
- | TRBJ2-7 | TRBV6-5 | CASTPGPNAYEQYF
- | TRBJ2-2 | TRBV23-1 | CASSQSHPPEELFF
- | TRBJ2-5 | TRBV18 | CASSPQGEKETQYF
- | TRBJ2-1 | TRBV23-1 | CASSQTIGTGDSSGEQFF
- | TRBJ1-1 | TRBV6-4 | CASRVDREDTEAFF